These 8 T cell receptor beta chains were sequenced from one sample in a study of blood T cells in healthy people across ages. Sample-barcoded 5' priming and a J-beta primer mix drove a second PCR of about 7 to 11 cycles. TCRdb independently ran MiXCR on the 5' RACE reads; one entry per CDR3 protein. The repertoire holds some 790,000 distinct CDR3 sequences, with more than 25% as singletons. What was sequenced was blood. The receptor set was obtained from an elderly woman in good health.

This clonotype was found many times. The rearrangement uses TRBV6-5 and TRBJ2-3, with 9 nucleotides matching TRBD2. CDR3 length: 15 residues. Germline-derived CDR1 and CDR2 are MNHEY and SVGAGI. V shed 2 bases and J 6 bases; nucleotides not matched to a gene: 6. CDR3 protein: CASSYAAGGKDTQYF. CDR3 nucleotide sequence: TGTGCCAGCAGTTACGCGGCGGGGGGGAAGGATACGCAGTATTTT.

V usage is TRBV6-9 and J usage is TRBJ2-2; D remains unclear. Trimming removed 0 bases at V and 8 bases at J, with 7 bases between. The length of the CDR3 is 13 residues. Germline CDR1 reads MNHGY; CDR2 reads SVAAGI. In DNA, the CDR3 is TGTGCCAGCAGTTATTCTGATGGTGGGGAGCTGTTTTTT. This sequence encodes CASSYSDGGELFF.

Turning to this clonotype: This may be a read error: a much more frequent sequence differs by one nucleotide. This rearrangement joins TRBV20-1 to TRBJ1-6; D is undetermined. V gave up 2 bases and J gave up 10 bases, with 15 bases separating them. Germline V gives CDR1 DFQATT, CDR2 SNEGSKA (reference sequence). The CDR3 extends over 14 amino acids. CDR3 DNA sequence: TGCAGTGCTAGACAGGCGGACCACGGATCACCCCTCCACTTT. Amino acids: CSARQADHGSPLHF.

The chain joins TRBV7-2 to TRBJ1-1; 9 bases are shared with TRBD1. Germline loops: CDR1 SGHTA, CDR2 FQGNSA. The CDR3 has 17 amino acids. Trimming at V came to 4 bases and at J to 1 base, leaving 10 bases not matched to a gene. This chain's CDR3 is CASSSPRTGAENTEAFF. The CDR3 bases are TGTGCCAGCAGCTCCCCTCGGACAGGGGCCGAGAACACTGAAGCTTTCTTT.

This clonotype was observed many times. The chain couples TRBV6-5 to TRBJ2-1; no clear D. Germline CDR1 reads MNHEY; CDR2 reads SVGAGI. V lost 0 bases to trimming and J lost 6 bases, with 6 bases between them. CDR3 length: 13 residues. CDR3: CASSYSGSNEQFF. DNA for the CDR3: TGTGCCAGCAGTTACTCGGGAAGCAATGAGCAGTTCTTC.

V and J are TRBV20-1 and TRBJ2-1; 9 bases are a match to TRBD2. J lost 3 bases, V lost 7 bases, and 1 base had no gene match. The CDR3 has 12 amino acids. Germline CDR1 is DFQATT and CDR2 is SNEGSKA (reference sequence). This CDR3 is CSGLADYNEQFF. The CDR3 DNA reads TGCAGTGGACTAGCGGACTACAATGAGCAGTTCTTC.

The table lists this clonotype with many counts. This chain uses TRBV12-3 or TRBV12-4 with TRBJ2-1, with 7 positions matching TRBD1. V lost 6 bases, J lost 5 bases, and 10 bases stayed unmatched. The CDR3 length is 15 residues. CDR3 in amino acids: CASSYDRAANNEQFF. The CDR3 DNA follows: TGTGCCAGCAGCTACGACAGGGCTGCGAACAATGAGCAGTTCTTC.

This clonotype appeared a few times. The V gene is TRBV2, the J gene TRBJ1-1; TRBD1 matches 8 bases. Per germline, CDR1 SNHLY and CDR2 FYNNEI. CDR3 length: 14 amino acids. Trimming cost V 3 bases and J 4 bases; bases outside gene matches: 4. The CDR3 DNA is TGTGCCAGCAGTGAGCGACAGGGGAGCACTGAAGCTTTCTTT. Translating it yields CASSERQGSTEAFF.